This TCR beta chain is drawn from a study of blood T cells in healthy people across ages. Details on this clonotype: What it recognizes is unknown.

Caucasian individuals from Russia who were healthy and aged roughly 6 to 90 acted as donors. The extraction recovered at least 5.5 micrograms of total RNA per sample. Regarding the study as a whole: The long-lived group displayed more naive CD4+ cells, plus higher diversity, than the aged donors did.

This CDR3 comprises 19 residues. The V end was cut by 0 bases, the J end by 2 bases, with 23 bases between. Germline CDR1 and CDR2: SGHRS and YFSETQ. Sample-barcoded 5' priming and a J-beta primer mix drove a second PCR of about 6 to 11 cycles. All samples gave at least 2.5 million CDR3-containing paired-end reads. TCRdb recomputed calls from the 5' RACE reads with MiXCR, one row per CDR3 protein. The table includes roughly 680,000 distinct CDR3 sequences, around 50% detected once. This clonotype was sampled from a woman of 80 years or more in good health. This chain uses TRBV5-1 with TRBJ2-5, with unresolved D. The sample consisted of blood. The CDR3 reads CASSLVEVARDGLQETQYF. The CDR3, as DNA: TGCGCCAGCAGCTTGGTAGAGGTCGCAAGGGATGGCCTACAAGAGACCCAGTACTTC.